The TCR beta chain described here comes from a study of CD8+CD57+ T cells in acquired aplastic anemia. For the study at large: Sorted CD4+ and CD8+ cells gave a mean 3.2 ug DNA, range roughly 0.19 to 27.4 ug. Study conclusions and caveats: In CD8+ cells, Simpson's diversity showed no significant difference between patients and controls.

TCR beta VDJ and CDR3 profiles were obtained from a genomic DNA template. TCRdb used MiXCR to reprocess the reads, holding one entry per CDR3 protein. Among around 230,000 distinct CDR3 sequences, approximately 60% were seen once, and the ten largest hold over 25%. After removal of 0 bases from V and 14 bases from J, the junction contained 16 bases not matched to a gene. The germline CDR1 and CDR2 sequences are MGHRA and YSYEKL. The CDR3 is 16 amino acids. Points on this clonotype: The antigen remains unidentified.

The receptor was isolated from a human donor in good health. The gene calls are TRBV4-1 and TRBJ1-5, with 7 bases that match TRBD1. Sequenced: sorted CD4+, CD8+, or CD8+CD57+ T cells (not recorded which) from PBMCs. The CDR3 loop reads CASSQDLRRGRQSEHF. DNA of the CDR3: TGCGCCAGCAGCCAAGATCTTCGCAGGGGGAGACAGTCCGAGCATTTT.